This T cell receptor beta chain was captured in a study of control samples from healthy donors and cancer patients. Sequencing was performed with immunoSEQ multiplex PCR; in TCRdb, only in-frame clones are kept and a portion is missing. The sample yields around 68,000 clones, 75% to 85% seen once. Germline loops: CDR1 MNHEY, CDR2 SMNVEV (reference sequence). With V trimmed by 6 bases and J by 4 bases, 5 bases remained unmatched. This CDR3 contains 14 residues. The TCR was taken from a man aged 60 to 75 in good health. The chain is built from TRBV27 and TRBJ1-2; 10 bases line up with TRBD1. The sequencing input was blood. CDR3 DNA sequence: TGTGCCAGCAGAACGACAGGGGGCTCCTATGGCTACACCTTC. Translating it yields CASRTTGGSYGYTF.